This T cell receptor beta chain was recorded in a study of blood T cell repertoires in COVID-19. Libraries were prepared by immunoSEQ multiplex PCR; TCRdb keeps only in-frame clonotypes and omits some of them. The sample has under 250,000 clones, roughly 85% seen once. CDR3 length: 16 residues. CDR1 is LNHDA, CDR2 SQIVND, per germline (reference sequence). V dropped 7 bases and J dropped 1 base, with 18 bases sitting between them. The sample consisted of PBMCs or T cells enriched from blood (not recorded which). The chain has TRBV19 and TRBJ2-3, with D hard to call. The TCR was taken from a woman between 45 and 65 years old with acute COVID-19. The CDR3, as DNA: TGTGCCAGTAATCCTACGACCGCGGCTGGCACAGATACGCAGTATTTT. It translates to CASNPTTAAGTDTQYF.